This T cell receptor (beta chain) appears in the sequencing data of a study of T-cell memory formation after mild COVID-19. Points from the study as a whole: Day 15 to 85 contracting clones showed balanced CD4/CD8; later expanders leaned CD4+. Detection of some responders pre-infection suggested pre-existing cross-reactive memory T cells participated.

CDR1 and CDR2 from the germline V gene are DFQATT and SNEGSKA (reference sequence). The V segment lost 2 bases and the J segment 0 bases; nucleotides outside the gene matches: 9. The CDR3 spans 16 residues. In TCRdb, the 5' RACE reads were re-called with MiXCR into one record per CDR3 protein. Of 350,000 to 400,000 distinct CDR3 sequences listed, around an eighth were seen once; the top ten hold around 22%. There are a few counts of this clonotype. The antigen remains undetermined. The sequencing input was PBMCs or a T cell subset sorted from them (not recorded which). This receptor was identified in a young man who had mild COVID-19 (a few samples of this study predate the infection). Cell type and time point are not known. The V and J genes are TRBV20-1 and TRBJ1-2; TRBD1 agrees at 7 bases. DNA of the CDR3: TGCAGTGCTAGACCTCTAACAGGGGCAGCTAACTATGGCTACACCTTC. Its translation is CSARPLTGAANYGYTF.